The 30 T cell receptor beta chains below were found in one sample sequenced in a study of CD8 T cells in ankylosing spondylitis. TCRdb reprocessed the 5' RACE reads with MiXCR, giving one entry per CDR3 protein. The profile shows a few hundred thousand distinct CDR3 sequences, roughly a tenth of them singletons. The sample comprised blood, either unsorted or a sorted T cell fraction (not recorded which). Every receptor here comes from a male donor with ankylosing spondylitis or in good health (not recorded which).

This clonotype has more than one count but fewer than ten. The chain uses TRBV12-3 or TRBV12-4 and TRBJ1-4; weak D call: TRBD1 (5 bases). V was cut by 5 bases and J by 7 bases, with 20 bases left in between. The CDR3 runs to 16 residues. CDR3 in amino acids: CASSKTRDRGSEKLFF. The CDR3 DNA follows: TGTGCCAGCAGTAAGACCAGGGATCGGGGAAGTGAAAAACTGTTTTTT.

This rearrangement joins TRBV6-1 to TRBJ2-1; D call uncertain. This CDR3 spans 14 amino acids. The V end was cut by 6 bases, the J end by 7 bases, with 16 bases between. Germline values: CDR1 MNHNS, CDR2 SASEGT. The CDR3 coding sequence is TGTGCCAGCAGCCATCCCGGGTCTGAGAATGAGCAGTTCTTC. Its protein is CASSHPGSENEQFF.

This clonotype was detected ten times or more. The chain couples TRBV7-9 to TRBJ1-2; 7 nucleotides align to TRBD1. The length of the CDR3 is 13 residues. CDR1 SEHNR and CDR2 FQNEAQ come from the germline V gene (reference sequence). J lost 6 bases, V lost 4 bases, and 5 bases had no gene match. The CDR3 sequence is CASSSNQGDGYTF. Written as DNA, the CDR3 is TGTGCCAGCAGCTCAAACCAGGGGGATGGCTACACCTTC. Full variable domain (remainder filled in from reference TRBV7-9 and TRBJ1-2): DTGVSQNPRHKITKRGQNVTFRCDPISEHNRLYWYRQTLGQGPEFLTYFQNEAQLEKSRLLSDRFSAERPKGSFSTLEIQRTEQGDSAMYLCASSSNQGDGYTFGSGTRLTVV.

This clonotype came up many times. The CDR3 DNA follows: TGTGCCAGCAGCCAAGATTTCACAGGGTCGGGTGAGCAGTTCTTC. It encodes CASSQDFTGSGEQFF. The chain joins TRBV3-1 to TRBJ2-1, with D possibly matching TRBD1 (6 bases). The V end was cut by 0 bases, the J end by 9 bases, with 15 bases between. The CDR3 runs 15 residues. Germline V gene sequence: CDR1 LGHDT, CDR2 YNNKEL (reference sequence).

There are many counts of this clonotype. The DNA of the CDR3 is TGTGCCAGCAGCAAAGCTGGATATTTCTACGAGCAGTACTTC. It translates to CASSKAGYFYEQYF. This chain connects TRBV21-1 to TRBJ2-7. TRBV21-1 represents a pseudogene. The CDR3 covers 14 residues.

The CDR3 sequence: CASSQVKTGGEVGELFF. Written as DNA, the CDR3 is TGTGCCAGCAGCCAAGTAAAGACAGGGGGCGAGGTCGGGGAGCTGTTTTTT. This rearrangement joins TRBV4-2 to TRBJ2-2; 10 bases agree with TRBD1. The CDR3 length is 17 residues. With 1 base clipped from V and 7 bases from J, the junction kept 9 bases outside the gene matches. Germline V lookup: CDR1 LGHNA, CDR2 YNFKEQ.

The chain links TRBV5-1 to TRBJ2-7; D is unresolved. The CDR3 is 14 residues long. Trimming took off 1 base at V and 0 bases at J, with 8 bases between the two ends. CDR1 and CDR2 from the germline V gene are SGHRS and YFSETQ. Written as DNA, the CDR3 is TGCGCCAGCAGCTTGTTCCCTAACTCCTACGAGCAGTACTTC. Amino acids: CASSLFPNSYEQYF.

This clonotype has a count of ten or more. The chain joins TRBV20-1 to TRBJ2-7; maybe TRBD2 (6 bases). The V end was cut by 5 bases, the J end by 0 bases, with 17 bases between. The germline gives CDR1 DFQATT, CDR2 SNEGSKA (reference sequence). The CDR3 is 15 residues long. CDR3 amino acids: CSAPRGDGGSYEQYF. Here the CDR3 DNA reads TGCAGTGCTCCGAGAGGGGACGGGGGCTCCTACGAGCAGTACTTC.

This clonotype was observed at least ten times. The chain couples TRBV5-6 to TRBJ2-7; D possibly corresponds to TRBD1 (6 bases). Germline loops: CDR1 SGHDT, CDR2 YYEEEE. The CDR3 is made up of 15 amino acids. V lost 4 bases, J lost 0 bases, and 14 bases lay in between. CDR3 sequence (DNA): TGTGCCAGCAGCAAAGAGACAGGTATCTCCTACGAGCAGTACTTC. Protein product: CASSKETGISYEQYF.

Written as DNA, the CDR3 is TGTGCCAGCAGTTTAGGGCTGGGAACTCAGCCCCAGCATTTT. Amino acids: CASSLGLGTQPQHF. The rearrangement joins TRBV28 to TRBJ1-5; D unclear. This CDR3 has 14 amino acids. Germline CDR1 MDHEN, CDR2 SYDVKM. Trimming cost V 2 bases and J 6 bases, with 11 bases left between them. Based on the CDR3 plus reference TRBV28 and TRBJ1-5, the full variable domain is DVKVTQSSRYLVKRTGEKVFLECVQDMDHENMFWYRQDPGLGLRLIYFSYDVKMKEKGDIPEGYSVSREKKERFSLILESASTNQTSMYLCASSLGLGTQPQHFGDGTRLSIL.

This clonotype showed up just a few times. The chain uses TRBV10-2 and TRBJ2-1; 11 nucleotides match TRBD2. V lost 8 bases and J lost 7; bases outside the gene matches: 10. The CDR3 has 15 amino acids. Germline assignment: CDR1 WSHSY and CDR2 SAAADI. Here the CDR3 DNA reads TGCGCCAGCGGAATAGCGGGGGGGCCAGGAAATGAGCAGTTCTTC. Translated: CASGIAGGPGNEQFF.

The chain is built from TRBV6-1 and TRBJ2-3; D unresolved. This CDR3 contains 15 residues. The V end was cut by 7 bases, the J end by 8 bases, with 22 bases between. Per the germline V gene, CDR1 is MNHNS and CDR2 is SASEGT. The CDR3 sequence: CASNLRPGVSSTQYF. In DNA form, the CDR3 reads TGTGCCAGCAACCTTCGGCCGGGCGTGTCTAGTACGCAGTATTTT.

This clonotype was counted only a few times. This sequence joins TRBV5-5 and TRBJ1-4; no firm D call. Germline V gives CDR1 SGHKS, CDR2 YYEKEE (reference sequence). Between the trimmed V and J ends, which lost 0 bases and 3 bases, there was a span of 9 bases. This CDR3 contains 15 residues. DNA for the CDR3: TGTGCCAGCAGCTTGGATGTAAACCCTAATGAAAAACTGTTTTTT. Translation gives CASSLDVNPNEKLFF.

This clonotype was counted ten times or more. V is TRBV27 and J is TRBJ2-7; D is ambiguous. V lost 5 bases, J lost 0 bases, and 14 bases lay in between. Germline CDR1 and CDR2: MNHEY and SMNVEV (reference sequence). This CDR3 spans 15 amino acids. The CDR3 reads CASSASLSPSYEQYF. The CDR3 region has the DNA TGTGCCAGCAGTGCCTCACTATCCCCCTCCTACGAGCAGTACTTC.

This clonotype was counted many times. The rearrangement links TRBV20-1 to TRBJ1-1; the D gene is possibly TRBD1 (5 bases). In germline, CDR1 is DFQATT, CDR2 SNEGSKA (reference sequence). CDR3 size: 12 residues. The CDR3 region has the DNA TGCACAGCTGACCAGGGCGGGACTGAAGCTTTCTTT. This sequence encodes CTADQGGTEAFF.

The chain joins TRBV18 to TRBJ2-7; tentatively, D is TRBD1 (6 bases). V was clipped by 3 bases and J by 0 bases, with 12 bases between them. Per germline, CDR1 KGHSH and CDR2 LQKENI. The CDR3 loop spans 15 amino acids. CDR3 residues: CASSPFDRISYEQYF. The CDR3 DNA is TGTGCCAGCTCACCTTTCGACAGGATCTCCTACGAGCAGTACTTC.

This clonotype was detected ten times or more. This chain links TRBV3-1 with TRBJ2-2; D is ambiguous. V was shortened by 4 bases and J by 1 base, with 16 bases between the two germline ends. This CDR3 has 17 amino acids. CDR1 LGHDT and CDR2 YNNKEL come from the germline V gene (reference sequence). The CDR3, as DNA: TGTGCCAGCAGCCGACGTGGGTCGGCATTGAACACCGGGGAGCTGTTTTTT. Translating gives CASSRRGSALNTGELFF.

This clonotype was counted many times. The chain is built from TRBV20-1 and TRBJ2-3, with 7 bases fitting TRBD2. After removal of 6 bases from V and 2 bases from J, the junction contained 8 bases not matched to a gene. Germline-derived CDR1 and CDR2 are DFQATT and SNEGSKA (reference sequence). This CDR3 has 14 residues. The DNA for the CDR3 is TGCAGTGCCTTAACCCGGGACTACACAGATACGCAGTATTTT. Its translation: CSALTRDYTDTQYF.

This clonotype was seen ten or more times. Here the CDR3 DNA reads TGTGCCAGCAGTCCGATGGGCAGGGAGGGTGGCTACACCTTC. Protein sequence: CASSPMGREGGYTF. The genes are TRBV12-3 or TRBV12-4 and TRBJ1-2, with D possibly matching TRBD1 (5 bases). This CDR3 comprises 14 residues. The V and J ends lost 5 bases and 7 bases respectively, with 17 bases between them.

This clonotype has just one count. The V call is TRBV7-6, the J call TRBJ2-1; 10 bases map to TRBD2. V lost 1 base to trimming and J lost 8 bases; unmatched junction nucleotides: 17. The CDR3 is made up of 19 amino acids. From germline, CDR1 is SGHVS and CDR2 FNYEAQ. CDR3 in DNA: TGTGCCAGCAGCTTAGAAGCGTCTTTGGCTAGCGGGGGCGGGGATGAGCAGTTCTTC. Translated, it gives CASSLEASLASGGGDEQFF.

This clonotype has a single count. The rearrangement joins TRBV5-1 to TRBJ2-5; 9 positions agree with TRBD1. Per the germline V gene, CDR1 is SGHRS and CDR2 is YFSETQ. This CDR3 region has 14 residues. V trimming: 4 bases; J trimming: 6 bases; junction bases outside the gene matches: 7. The CDR3 here is CASSGTGNQQTQYF. The CDR3 bases are TGCGCCAGCAGCGGGACAGGGAATCAACAGACCCAGTACTTC.

This clonotype was counted at least ten times. V usage is TRBV5-1 and J usage is TRBJ1-1; D remains unclear. V lost 2 bases and J 4 bases, leaving 15 bases between the germline ends. Per the germline V gene, CDR1 is SGHRS and CDR2 is YFSETQ. This CDR3 has 15 residues. The CDR3 nucleotides are TGCGCCAGCAGCTTAACTCAAGGGAGGGCCACTGAAGCTTTCTTT. Translated, it gives CASSLTQGRATEAFF.

The chain employs TRBV4-2 and TRBJ2-3, with D possibly TRBD2 on 6 matching bases. The CDR3 spans 15 residues. Trimming stripped 1 base from V and 0 bases from J, with 8 bases between. CDR1 and CDR2 from the germline V gene are LGHNA and YNFKEQ. CDR3 loop: CASSQVAGSTDTQYF. The CDR3, as DNA: TGTGCCAGCAGCCAAGTGGCGGGGAGCACAGATACGCAGTATTTT.

A few counts support this clonotype. This sequence joins TRBV12-3 or TRBV12-4 and TRBJ1-1; D not resolved. Trimming pared 2 bases from V and 1 base from J, leaving 8 bases between. The CDR3 loop spans 14 amino acids. The CDR3 is CASSLMWGNTEAFF. Written as DNA, the CDR3 is TGTGCCAGCAGTTTAATGTGGGGGAACACTGAAGCTTTCTTT.

This clonotype was counted at least ten times. The chain recombines TRBV5-1 with TRBJ1-2, with D maybe TRBD1 (6 bases). The CDR3 contains 13 residues. V lost 2 bases, J lost 8 bases, and 13 bases lay in between. Per germline, CDR1 SGHRS and CDR2 YFSETQ. DNA of the CDR3: TGCGCCAGCAGCTTCATGGCAGGGGAAGGCTACACCTTC. The encoded protein is CASSFMAGEGYTF.

This chain uses TRBV10-3 with TRBJ2-2; 11 bases line up with TRBD2. There are 17 residues in the CDR3. CDR1 and CDR2 (germline): ENHRY, SYGVKD. V was clipped by 6 bases and J by 0 bases; unmatched bases: 6. CDR3 in amino acids: CAISGTSGGTNTGELFF. Written as DNA, the CDR3 is TGTGCCATCAGCGGTACTAGCGGGGGCACGAACACCGGGGAGCTGTTTTTT.

This clonotype came up many times. The chain has TRBV7-8 and TRBJ1-6, with 9 positions matching TRBD1. Germline-derived CDR1 and CDR2 are SGHVS and FQNEAQ. The CDR3 length is 17 residues. Trimming removed 6 bases from V and 5 bases from J; junction bases left unmatched: 11. The CDR3 is CASRGQGRRYDNSPLHF. CDR3 in DNA: TGTGCCAGCAGGGGACAGGGTCGGCGATACGATAATTCACCCCTCCACTTT.

In this sample, this clonotype turned up many times. The chain is built from TRBV12-3 or TRBV12-4 and TRBJ2-3; 11 nucleotides align to TRBD2. This CDR3 spans 17 amino acids. V gave up 0 bases and J gave up 4 bases; unmatched junction bases: 6. The CDR3 region has the DNA TGTGCCAGCAGTTTAGCTTTTAGCGGGGGGGGGCCAGATACGCAGTATTTT. Protein: CASSLAFSGGGPDTQYF.

This clonotype has a count of ten or more. Here the CDR3 DNA reads TGCAGCGTTGAAGGGCGGGGGGCGATTAGCTCCTACAATGAGCAGTTCTTC. It translates to CSVEGRGAISSYNEQFF. The genes are TRBV29-1 and TRBJ2-1; 8 bases align to TRBD2. Germline CDR1 SQVTM, CDR2 ANQGSEA. There are 17 residues in the CDR3. Trimming at V came to 1 base and at J to 0 bases, leaving 8 bases not matched to a gene.

In its sample, this clonotype was seen many times. The V and J genes are TRBV5-1 and TRBJ2-7; D assignment may be TRBD1 or TRBD2 (6 bases each). The V gene's germline CDR1 is SGHRS and CDR2 YFSETQ. The CDR3 spans 15 residues. V lost 4 bases to trimming and J lost 5 bases, with 19 bases between them. The CDR3 region has the DNA TGCGCCAGCAGCGGGGGACTGGACAGAGGTGACGAGCAGTACTTC. It encodes CASSGGLDRGDEQYF.